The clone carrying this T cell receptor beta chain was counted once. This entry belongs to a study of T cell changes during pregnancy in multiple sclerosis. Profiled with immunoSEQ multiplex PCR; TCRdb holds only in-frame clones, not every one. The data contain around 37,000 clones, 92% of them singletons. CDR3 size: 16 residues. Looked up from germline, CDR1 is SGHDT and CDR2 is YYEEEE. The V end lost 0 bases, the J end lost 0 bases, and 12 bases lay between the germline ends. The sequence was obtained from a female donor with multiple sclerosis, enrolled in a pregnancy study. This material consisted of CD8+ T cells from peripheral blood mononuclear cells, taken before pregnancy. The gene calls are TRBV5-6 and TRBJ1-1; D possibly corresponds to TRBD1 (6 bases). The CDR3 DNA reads TGTGCCAGCAGCTTGGCCCGCAGGGACATGAACACTGAAGCTTTCTTT. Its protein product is CASSLARRDMNTEAFF.